Following are 25 T cell receptor beta chains from one sample sequenced in a study of regulatory and conventional T cells in RAG deficiency. Some clones are missing from TCRdb's copy, which holds only in-frame ones; the method was immunoSEQ multiplex PCR. Seen here are 25,000 to 30,000 clones, 90% to 95% observed once, and the top ten hold about 0.17%. Blood CD4+ CD25-low CD127-high conventional T cells supplied the genomic DNA template. The data were also submitted as part of a second study, on regulatory T cells. That work adds: Primers: 52 TRBV forward and 13 TRBJ reverse.

Sequencing input: CD25- CD4+ T cells sorted from blood. The receptors were gathered from a human donor in good health.

This chain uses TRBV9 with TRBJ2-5; 9 bases match TRBD2. This CDR3 contains 16 residues. CDR1 and CDR2 from the germline V gene are SGDLS and YYNGEE. V shed 0 bases and J 5 bases; nucleotides not matched to a gene: 8. In DNA form, the CDR3 reads TGTGCCAGCAGCGTAGTCCCTAGCGGGGAGGCTGAGACCCAGTACTTC. The encoded protein is CASSVVPSGEAETQYF.

CDR3 protein: CASSPAGGYGYTF. As DNA, the CDR3 is TGCGCCAGCTCCCCGGCGGGGGGCTATGGCTACACCTTC. The chain recombines TRBV10-1 with TRBJ1-2; D is possibly TRBD1 (5 bases). In germline, CDR1 is WNHNN, CDR2 SYGVQD (reference sequence). V was cut by 8 bases and J by 4 bases, with 14 bases left in between. CDR3 size: 13 residues.

The chain recombines TRBV2 with TRBJ1-1; 7 bases fit TRBD1. With V trimmed by 7 bases and J by 3 bases, 8 bases remained unmatched. CDR3 size: 14 residues. In germline, CDR1 is SNHLY, CDR2 FYNNEI. The CDR3 DNA sequence: TGTGCCAGCACCCTATACAGGGGAGACACTGAAGCTTTCTTT. It yields the protein CASTLYRGDTEAFF.

The CDR3: CASAAGAEAFF. CDR3 nucleotides: TGCGCCAGCGCTGCGGGGGCTGAAGCTTTCTTT. The V and J genes are TRBV10-2 and TRBJ1-1; possibly TRBD1 for D (5 bases). The CDR3 contains 11 residues. The V end lost 8 bases, the J end lost 6 bases, and 10 bases lay between the germline ends. CDR1 and CDR2 from the germline V gene are WSHSY and SAAADI.

The V gene is TRBV11-2, the J gene TRBJ2-3; maybe TRBD2 (6 bases). CDR3 length: 15 residues. Germline V lookup: CDR1 SGHAT, CDR2 FQNNGV. V lost 5 bases and J lost 4, with 16 bases in between. Here the CDR3 DNA reads TGTGCCAGCAGCGCATGGTGGGAGGAGGCAGATACGCAGTATTTT. Residues: CASSAWWEEADTQYF.

This clone occurred once. The V gene is TRBV21-1, the J gene TRBJ2-7; no check of the table's D call, TRBD2, against the DNA was made. TRBV21-1 is recorded as a pseudogene. This CDR3 is 17 amino acids long. CDR3 sequence (DNA): TGTGCCAGCAGCAAAGTCACTAGCGGGGGCCGAAGCCTCGAGCAGTACTTC. Its protein is CASSKVTSGGRSLEQYF.

The chain links TRBV19 to TRBJ1-5, with 7 bases matching TRBD1. This CDR3 contains 14 residues. Losses at the gene ends were 6 bases for V and 4 bases for J; bases not matched to a gene: 6. Germline assignment: CDR1 LNHDA and CDR2 SQIVND (reference sequence). The CDR3 protein is CASSLDRANQPQHF. The CDR3 bases are TGTGCCAGTAGCCTCGACAGGGCGAATCAGCCCCAGCATTTT.

The chain carries TRBV2 and TRBJ1-4; 10 positions match TRBD1. The germline CDR1 and CDR2 sequences are SNHLY and FYNNEI. V shed 8 bases, J shed 10 bases, and the junction held 13 bases outside the gene matches. This CDR3 is built from 15 residues. The CDR3 region has the DNA TGTGCCAGCCATGCTGGGACAGGGGTACGTGGAAAACTGTTTTTT. It is translated as CASHAGTGVRGKLFF.

The rearrangement uses TRBV6-5 and TRBJ1-4, with D tentatively TRBD1 (5 bases). Per germline, CDR1 MNHEY and CDR2 SVGAGI. There are 15 residues in the CDR3. V was pared by 6 bases and J by 11 bases, with 22 bases between. The CDR3 spells CASSSGLTERGKLFF. CDR3 bases: TGTGCCAGCAGCTCGGGACTTACCGAACGTGGGAAACTGTTTTTT.

This sequence joins TRBV9 and TRBJ2-3; 7 nucleotides align to TRBD2. The CDR3 is 16 amino acids. V shed 0 bases and J 2 bases; nucleotides not matched to a gene: 6. CDR1 is SGDLS and CDR2 is YYNGEE in the germline V gene. CDR3 DNA sequence: TGTGCCAGCAGCGTAGCCCCAGCGGGGTTCACAGATACGCAGTATTTT. Translation: CASSVAPAGFTDTQYF.

This chain uses TRBV5-1 with TRBJ1-2; D is undetermined. The CDR3 covers 15 residues. Per germline, CDR1 SGHRS and CDR2 YFSETQ. The V end lost 4 bases, the J end lost 1 base, and 14 bases lay between the germline ends. CDR3 DNA sequence: TGCGCCAGCAGCCGGGGAGAGGCCCGTAACTATGGCTACACCTTC. It specifies CASSRGEARNYGYTF.

J is TRBJ2-5 and V is TRBV19; D gene unclear. The CDR3 is made up of 13 amino acids. The V end was cut by 5 bases, the J end by 3 bases, with 10 bases between. Germline CDR1 is LNHDA and CDR2 is SQIVND (reference sequence). The CDR3, as DNA: TGTGCCAGTAGTCCAAGCCCTAAAGAGACCCAGTACTTC. Translation gives CASSPSPKETQYF.

The chain uses TRBV7-9 and TRBJ2-1; 7 bases agree with TRBD1. The germline CDR1 and CDR2 sequences are SEHNR and FQNEAQ (reference sequence). This CDR3 has 19 amino acids. Trimming at V came to 0 bases and at J to 9 bases, leaving 20 bases not matched to a gene. CDR3 sequence: CASSLARDREHLIYGEQFF. The DNA for the CDR3 is TGTGCCAGCAGCTTAGCGCGTGACAGGGAACACTTAATCTATGGTGAGCAGTTCTTC.

The gene calls are TRBV4-1 and TRBJ2-3; 9 positions match TRBD2. The CDR3 runs 17 residues. Trimming at V came to 5 bases and at J to 6 bases, leaving 15 bases not matched to a gene. CDR1 is MGHRA and CDR2 is YSYEKL in the germline V gene. The CDR3 DNA reads as TGCGCCAGCAGCAATCCACTAGCGGGCCGGGGCCGTGATACGCAGTATTTT. Translating it yields CASSNPLAGRGRDTQYF.

This chain joins TRBV19 and TRBJ1-2; 7 nucleotides agree with TRBD1. Unmatched junction bases numbered 12, after V lost 0 bases and J lost 8 bases. The CDR3 spans 16 residues. From germline, CDR1 is LNHDA and CDR2 SQIVND (reference sequence). The CDR3 bases are TGTGCCAGTAGTATAGATGTGTTGGCAGGGGGAAGAGGCTACACCTTC. Translated, it gives CASSIDVLAGGRGYTF.

This clone was detected only once. This chain joins TRBV5-5 and TRBJ1-5, with D hard to call. The V and J ends lost 4 bases and 1 base respectively, with 12 bases between them. Germline CDR1 and CDR2: SGHKS and YYEKEE (reference sequence). The CDR3 consists of 15 residues. The DNA for the CDR3 is TGTGCCAGCAGCCCGTGGGCCGGAAGCAATCAGCCCCAGCATTTT. This codes for CASSPWAGSNQPQHF.

This chain joins TRBV19 and TRBJ2-7, with 9 bases that match TRBD2. The CDR3 has 15 amino acids. The germline CDR1 and CDR2 sequences are LNHDA and SQIVND (reference sequence). J gave up 2 bases and V 4 bases, and 6 bases lay outside the gene matches. CDR3 amino acids: CASSNAGGPPYEQYF. For the CDR3, the DNA is TGTGCCAGTAGTAACGCGGGGGGGCCTCCCTACGAGCAGTACTTC.

The CDR3 loop is CASSLLPGGPPDTQYF. For the CDR3, the DNA is TGCGCCAGCAGCTTGCTCCCGGGGGGGCCCCCAGATACGCAGTATTTT. The chain has TRBV5-1 and TRBJ2-3; 8 nucleotides agree with TRBD2. The CDR3 has 16 amino acids. CDR1 is SGHRS and CDR2 is YFSETQ in the germline V gene. V shed 1 base, J shed 4 bases, and the junction held 8 bases outside the gene matches.

The chain links TRBV10-3 to TRBJ2-3, with no clear D. Trimming shortened V by 3 bases and J by 6 bases, and 4 bases separated the two germline ends. The germline V gene has CDR1 ENHRY and CDR2 SYGVKD. The CDR3 has 11 amino acids. The DNA of the CDR3 is TGTGCCATCAGTGACCGGGATACGCAGTATTTT. Its translation: CAISDRDTQYF.

This chain joins TRBV18 and TRBJ1-5; TRBD1 agrees at 7 bases. The CDR3 is made up of 16 amino acids. Germline trimming cut 8 bases from V and 0 bases from J; bases unmatched to any gene: 10. Per the germline V gene, CDR1 is KGHSH and CDR2 is LQKENI. The chain's CDR3 is CASGLGQRFSNQPQHF. The CDR3 nucleotides are TGTGCCAGCGGTCTGGGACAGCGCTTTAGCAATCAGCCCCAGCATTTT.

The chain links TRBV4-1 to TRBJ2-1; the D is unclear. Germline CDR1 MGHRA, CDR2 YSYEKL. This CDR3 comprises 12 residues. The CDR3 is CSNPSSYNEQFF. CDR3 coding DNA: TGCTCTAACCCAAGCTCCTACAATGAGCAGTTCTTC.

The chain uses TRBV11-2 and TRBJ2-3; D ambiguous. Per germline, CDR1 SGHAT and CDR2 FQNNGV. CDR3 length equals 16 residues. Between the trimmed V and J ends, which lost 1 base and 0 bases, there was a span of 11 bases. CDR3 in amino acids: CASSLGHITSTDTQYF. Here the CDR3 DNA reads TGTGCCAGCAGCTTAGGACACATTACTAGCACAGATACGCAGTATTTT.

The chain carries TRBV19 and TRBJ2-7; D may be TRBD1 (5 bases). Germline loops: CDR1 LNHDA, CDR2 SQIVND (reference sequence). The CDR3 runs to 14 residues. With 8 bases removed from V and 1 base from J, the gap between germline ends came to 15 bases. CDR3 protein: CASSPQGRSYEQYF. In DNA form, the CDR3 reads TGTGCCAGTTCCCCCCAGGGTAGATCCTACGAGCAGTACTTC.

CDR3 amino acids: CAIGRGASETQYF. CDR3 nucleotide sequence: TGTGCCATCGGGCGGGGGGCTTCAGAGACCCAGTACTTC. The V and J genes are TRBV28 and TRBJ2-5, with TRBD2 matching over 8 bases. The CDR3 covers 13 residues. The V gene end was trimmed by 10 bases and the J gene end by 4 bases; junction bases not matched to a gene: 8. CDR1 is MDHEN and CDR2 is SYDVKM in the germline V gene.

This clone appeared once. The rearrangement links TRBV2 to TRBJ2-2; TRBD1 aligns across 10 bases. CDR3 length: 15 amino acids. CDR1 and CDR2 (germline): SNHLY, FYNNEI. J gave up 6 bases and V 2 bases, and 3 bases lay outside the gene matches. The CDR3 reads CASSERGQGPGELFF. CDR3 bases: TGTGCCAGCAGTGAAAGGGGACAGGGGCCCGGGGAGCTGTTTTTT.